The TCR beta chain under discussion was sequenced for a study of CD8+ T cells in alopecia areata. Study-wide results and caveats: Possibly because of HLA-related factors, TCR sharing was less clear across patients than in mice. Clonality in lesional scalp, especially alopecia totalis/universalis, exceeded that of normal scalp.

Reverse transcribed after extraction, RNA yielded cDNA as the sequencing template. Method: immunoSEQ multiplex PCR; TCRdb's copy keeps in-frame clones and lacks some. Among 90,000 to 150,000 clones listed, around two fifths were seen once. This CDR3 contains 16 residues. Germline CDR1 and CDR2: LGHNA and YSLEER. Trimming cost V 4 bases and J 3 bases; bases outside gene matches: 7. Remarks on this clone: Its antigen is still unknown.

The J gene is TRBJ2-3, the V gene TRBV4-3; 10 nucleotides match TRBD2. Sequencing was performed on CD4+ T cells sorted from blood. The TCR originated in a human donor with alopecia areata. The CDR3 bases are TGCGCCAGCAGCCCCCGGGTAGCGGGGGGTACAGATACGCAGTATTTT. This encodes CASSPRVAGGTDTQYF.